This T cell receptor (beta chain) was observed in a study of T cell repertoires in cytomegalovirus infection. Study at large: Recently identified HLA-C-restricted CMV epitopes were used, and well-studied HLA-B-restricted CMV epitopes were used as well. Both CMV infection and a matching HLA type were indicated by public TCR beta signatures.

The V and J ends lost 0 bases and 6 bases, in that order; junction bases with no gene match: 12. Germline V gene data show CDR1 as LNHDA and CDR2 as SQIVND (reference sequence). This CDR3 is 17 amino acids long. Study-wide results and limits: The cumulative frequency of public TCR beta families distinguished individuals who carried CMV together with the relevant HLA.

Details on this clonotype: Its antigen is not known.

From the reads, TCRdb called clonotypes with MiXCR, one entry per CDR3 protein. The sample gives hundreds of thousands of distinct CDR3 sequences, about 30% of which show up once; around a sixth is in the top ten. This rearrangement joins TRBV19 to TRBJ2-7; 9 positions agree with TRBD1. Here the sequenced sample was cultured PBMCs, taken from culture after CMV antigen stimulation. The clonotype originates from a human donor in good health (CMV status not recorded). Some clones in this sample may be carry-over from other donors' samples. In DNA, the CDR3 is TGTGCCAGTAGTATAGACCCACCGGGACAGGGCTCTCTCGAGCAGTACTTC. The encoded protein is CASSIDPPGQGSLEQYF.